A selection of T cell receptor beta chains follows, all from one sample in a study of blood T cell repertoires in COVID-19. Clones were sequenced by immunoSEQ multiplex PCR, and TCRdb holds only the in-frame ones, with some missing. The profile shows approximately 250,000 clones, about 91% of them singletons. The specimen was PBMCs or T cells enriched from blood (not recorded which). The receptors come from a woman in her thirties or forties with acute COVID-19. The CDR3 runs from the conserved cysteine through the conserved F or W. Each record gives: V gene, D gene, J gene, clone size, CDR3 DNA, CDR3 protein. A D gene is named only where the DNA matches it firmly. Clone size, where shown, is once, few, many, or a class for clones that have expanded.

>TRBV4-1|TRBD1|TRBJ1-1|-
TGCGCCAGCAGCCGGACAGGGGCTGAAGCTTTCTTT
CASSRTGAEAFF
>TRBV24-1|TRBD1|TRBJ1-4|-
TGTGCCACCAGTGAGACCGGGACAGGGAGGGAAAAACTGTTTTTT
CATSETGTGREKLFF
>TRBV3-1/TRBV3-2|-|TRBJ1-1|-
TGTGCCAGCAGCCCAGAAGCTTTCTTT
CASSPEAFF
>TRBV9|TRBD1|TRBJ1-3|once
TGTGCCAGCAGCGTAGGGGAAGGACAGGGTTACACCATATATTTT
CASSVGEGQGYTIYF
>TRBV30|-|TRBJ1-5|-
TGTGCCTGGAGTCCAGGCCTCAATCAGCCCCAGCATTTT
CAWSPGLNQPQHF
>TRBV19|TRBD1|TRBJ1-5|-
TGTGCCAGTAGCACAGGGGTAAATCAGCCCCAGCATTTT
CASSTGVNQPQHF
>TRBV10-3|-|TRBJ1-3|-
TGTGCCATCAGTGCGCCCCAGGTTGGGGAGACCATATATTTT
CAISAPQVGETIYF
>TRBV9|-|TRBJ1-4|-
TGTGCCAGCAGCTATTCGGGGAATGCTAATGAAAAACTGTTTTTT
CASSYSGNANEKLFF
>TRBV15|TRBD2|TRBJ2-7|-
TGTGCCACCAGCAGAGTAGCGGGACTCATCTACGAGCAGTACTTC
CATSRVAGLIYEQYF
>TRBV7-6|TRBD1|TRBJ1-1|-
TGTGCCAGCAGCTTAGGGTTCGGGACAGCCAACACTGAAGCTTTCTTT
CASSLGFGTANTEAFF
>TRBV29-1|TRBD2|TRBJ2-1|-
TGCAGCGTGACAGCGGGAGGGCAAAATGAGCAGTTCTTC
CSVTAGGQNEQFF
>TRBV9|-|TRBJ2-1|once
TGTGCCAGCAGCGGCCAGACCGAGAGGGTTAGGGGGGAGCAGTTCTTC
CASSGQTERVRGEQFF
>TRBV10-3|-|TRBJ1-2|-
TGTGCCATCAGTGAAAAGGACAGTTCAGGCTATGGCTACACCTTC
CAISEKDSSGYGYTF
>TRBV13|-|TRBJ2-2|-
TGTGCCAGCAGCTTAAGTCTAGTAGGGGAGCTGTTTTTT
CASSLSLVGELFF
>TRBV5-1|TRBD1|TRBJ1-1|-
TGCGCCAGCAGCTTGGAGGGACAGCACATCATGAACACTGAAGCTTTCTTT
CASSLEGQHIMNTEAFF
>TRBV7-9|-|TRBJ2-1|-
TGTGCCAGCAGCTTAGGCGGGGGCGAAGATGAGCAGTTCTTC
CASSLGGGEDEQFF
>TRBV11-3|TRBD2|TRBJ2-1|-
TGTGCCAGCAGCTCCCGGACGGCCGGGACTAGGATTGCCAATGAGCAGTTCTTC
CASSSRTAGTRIANEQFF
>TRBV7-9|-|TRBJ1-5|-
TGTGCCAGCAGCGAAAACCAGGGTCAGCCCCAGCATTTT
CASSENQGQPQHF
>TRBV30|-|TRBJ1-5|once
TGTGCCTGGAGCCAGGGGCCGGAGCAGCCCCAGCATTTT
CAWSQGPEQPQHF
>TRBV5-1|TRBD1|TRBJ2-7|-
TGCGCCAGCAGCTTGACAGGGGGCAGCACCTACGAGCAGTACTTC
CASSLTGGSTYEQYF
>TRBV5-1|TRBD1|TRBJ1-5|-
TGCGCCAGCAGCTTGACGGGGGACAGGTATCAGCCCCAGCATTTT
CASSLTGDRYQPQHF
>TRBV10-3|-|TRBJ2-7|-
TGTGCCACCGGACAGTCCTACGAGCAGTACTTC
CATGQSYEQYF
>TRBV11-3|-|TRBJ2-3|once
TGTGCCAGCAGCTTAGGTCAAGCTGAGGGCTTGGATACGCAGTATTTT
CASSLGQAEGLDTQYF
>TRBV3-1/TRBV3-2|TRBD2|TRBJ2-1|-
TGTGCCAGCAGCCCCCCGGGAGCGGGAGGGGAGAATGAGCAGTTCTTC
CASSPPGAGGENEQFF
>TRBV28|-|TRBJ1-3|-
TGTGCCAGCAGTCCGCCCGTGGGTTCGGGTGGAAACACCATATATTTT
CASSPPVGSGGNTIYF
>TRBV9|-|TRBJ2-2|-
TGTGCCAGCAGCCCTCGGACAGCCACCGGGGAGCTGTTTTTT
CASSPRTATGELFF
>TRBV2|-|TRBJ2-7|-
TGTGCCAGCAGACCGGGACACTTCTACGAGCAGTACTTC
CASRPGHFYEQYF
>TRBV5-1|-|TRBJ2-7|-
TGCGCCAGCAGCTTGGAAACGACTAGTGTCTACGAGCAGTACTTC
CASSLETTSVYEQYF
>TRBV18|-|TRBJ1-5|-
TGTGCCAGCTCGCCGGAACAGGGTTCGGGTCAGCCCCAGCATTTT
CASSPEQGSGQPQHF
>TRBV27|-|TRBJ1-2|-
TGTGCCAGCAGTTTAGGGGGCGCGACCAATGGCTACACCTTC
CASSLGGATNGYTF
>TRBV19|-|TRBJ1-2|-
TGTGCCAGTACCACCCCAGGGATAGGCTATGGCTACACCTTC
CASTTPGIGYGYTF
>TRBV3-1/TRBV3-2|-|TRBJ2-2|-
TGTGCCAGCAGCCAATCCGGGGGTCCCGGGGAGCTGTTTTTT
CASSQSGGPGELFF
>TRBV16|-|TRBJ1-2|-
TGTGCCAGCAGCCAATTCCGCGACAGTAACTATGGCTACACCTTC
CASSQFRDSNYGYTF
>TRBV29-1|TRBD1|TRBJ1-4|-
TGCAGCGTAAGGACAGGGCCAGTTGAAAAACTGTTTTTT
CSVRTGPVEKLFF
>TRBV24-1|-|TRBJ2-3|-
TGTGCCACCGGACCGGGACTGAGCACAGATACGCAGTATTTT
CATGPGLSTDTQYF
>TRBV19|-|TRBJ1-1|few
TGTGCCAGTAGTAATCCAGGGGCGGACACTGAAGCTTTCTTT
CASSNPGADTEAFF
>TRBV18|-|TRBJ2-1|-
TGTGCCAGCTCACCACCTGAGGGCGTACGCTCCTACAATGAGCAGTTCTTC
CASSPPEGVRSYNEQFF
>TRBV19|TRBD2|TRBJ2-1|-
TGTGCCAGTCAACCCCTAGCGGGAGGCGGTAATGAGCAGTTCTTC
CASQPLAGGGNEQFF
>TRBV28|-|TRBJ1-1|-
TGTGCCAGCAGAACTCCCGGACAGCCGAACACTGAAGCTTTCTTT
CASRTPGQPNTEAFF
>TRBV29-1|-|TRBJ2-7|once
TGCAGCGTTGCTAAGGGGGTCTCCTACGAGCAGTACTTC
CSVAKGVSYEQYF
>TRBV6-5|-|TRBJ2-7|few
TGTGCCAGCAGTCCTACTTGGCGGCAAACCTACGAGCAGTACTTC
CASSPTWRQTYEQYF
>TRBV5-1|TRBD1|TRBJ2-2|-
TGCGCCAGCAGCTTAACAGGGGTCTACACCGGGGAGCTGTTTTTT
CASSLTGVYTGELFF
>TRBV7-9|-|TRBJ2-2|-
TGTGCCAGCAGCTCCAAGAGTATGTACACCGGGGAGCTGTTTTTT
CASSSKSMYTGELFF
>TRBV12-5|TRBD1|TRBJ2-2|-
TGTGCTAGTGGATATCGACCGGGACAGGGATACACCGGGGAGCTGTTTTTT
CASGYRPGQGYTGELFF
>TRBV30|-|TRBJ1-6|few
TGTGCCTGGAGCGGTGTCTACTCCTATAATTCACCCCTCCACTTT
CAWSGVYSYNSPLHF
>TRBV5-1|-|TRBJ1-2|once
TGCGCCAGCAGCTTGGGCACGGATGGCTACACCTTC
CASSLGTDGYTF
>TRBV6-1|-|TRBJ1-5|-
TGTGCCAGCAGTGAAGGAGGAGGGTATAGCAATCAGCCCCAGCATTTT
CASSEGGGYSNQPQHF
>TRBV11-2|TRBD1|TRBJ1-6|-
TGTGCCAGCAGCACCGGGACAGGGGACTCACCCCTCCACTTT
CASSTGTGDSPLHF